This T cell receptor (beta chain) was captured by sequencing in a study of cytomegalovirus exposure and HLA in healthy donors. Study as a whole: As released early, the data held roughly 85 million unique TCRs from HLA-typed donors. Study results and caveats: Presence/absence analysis assumed near-uniform sequencing depth across donors. Analysis performed later found roughly 17,000 TCR beta sequences associated with HLA alleles at 0.05 false discovery rate.

The PCR employed 60 Vbeta primers together with 13 Jbeta primers. Profiled with immunoSEQ multiplex PCR; TCRdb holds only in-frame clones, not every one. The data show roughly 180,000 clones, roughly 78% seen once. Notes on this clone: Its antigen is not identified.

Donors showed nominal health when sampled, although they likely had unrecorded immune exposures. CDR1 and CDR2 from the germline V gene are SGHVS and FNYEAQ. Unmatched junction bases numbered 14, after V lost 4 bases and J lost 6 bases. The CDR3 contains 16 residues. The J gene is TRBJ2-7, the V gene TRBV7-6; 8 bases are shared with TRBD2. This receptor was identified in a girl aged 5-17 years in good health and CMV-seropositive. The sample taken for sequencing was PBMCs. CDR3 residues: CASSSGGGGGTTEQYF. The CDR3 nucleotides are TGTGCCAGCAGCTCGGGCGGGGGCGGGGGGACCACCGAGCAGTACTTC.